Below are 7 T cell receptor beta chains sequenced from a single sample in a study of neurological immune-mediated disorders. Noted time point: longitudinal time-point 3. MiXCR, run by TCRdb on the 5' RACE reads, gives a single entry per CDR3 protein. The table lists 53,000 or so distinct CDR3 sequences, roughly 8.8% of them singletons, with roughly 2% in the top ten. The material sequenced was PBMCs. Receptor source: a woman aged 40 to 49 in good health.

This clonotype was observed many times. This sequence joins TRBV14 and TRBJ2-1, with 8 bases aligning to TRBD2. CDR1 is SGHDN and CDR2 is FVKESK in the germline V gene. The trim removed 1 base at V and 8 bases at J, leaving 13 bases unmatched. This CDR3 has 17 residues. The CDR3 DNA sequence: TGTGCCAGCAGCCAAGCTCCGTGGAGCGGGAGTCTGCATGAGCAGTTCTTC. It is translated as CASSQAPWSGSLHEQFF.

This clonotype was observed at least ten times. The chain recombines TRBV20-1 with TRBJ1-2, with a tentative D call TRBD1 (5 bases). This CDR3 is 12 amino acids long. From germline, CDR1 is DFQATT and CDR2 SNEGSKA (reference sequence). Trimming stripped 3 bases from V and 10 bases from J, with 15 bases between. The CDR3 nucleotides are TGCAGTGCTAGTTACCAGGGCGGGGTCTACACCTTC. Protein product: CSASYQGGVYTF.

Ten or more counts support this clonotype. The rearrangement uses TRBV7-3 and TRBJ1-1, with 7 nucleotides matching TRBD1. CDR3 size: 13 residues. The V and J ends lost 2 bases and 3 bases, in that order; junction bases with no gene match: 0. Germline lookup yields CDR1 SGHTA and CDR2 FQGTGA. DNA of the CDR3: TGTGCCAGCAGCTTACAGGGGGACACTGAAGCTTTCTTT. It translates to CASSLQGDTEAFF. Complete variable domain (other parts from reference TRBV7-3 and TRBJ1-1): GAGVSQTPSNKVTEKGKYVELRCDPISGHTALYWYRQSLGQGPEFLIYFQGTGAADDSGLPNDRFFAVRPEGSVSTLKIQRTERGDSAVYLCASSLQGDTEAFFGQGTRLTVV.

The table lists this clonotype with many counts. This chain joins TRBV5-5 and TRBJ1-1; 7 bases match TRBD1. Losses at the gene ends were 5 bases for V and 1 base for J; bases not matched to a gene: 5. The germline V gene encodes CDR1 SGHKS and CDR2 YYEKEE (reference sequence). This CDR3 has 14 residues. DNA for the CDR3: TGTGCCAGCAGTTTCGGGACAGCGAACACTGAAGCTTTCTTT. Protein product: CASSFGTANTEAFF.

This clonotype was observed at least ten times. The CDR3 loop reads CASRITQGTGELFF. In DNA form, the CDR3 reads TGTGCCAGCAGGATCACTCAGGGTACCGGGGAGCTGTTTTTT. The chain links TRBV7-3 to TRBJ2-2; weak D call: TRBD1 (5 bases). The CDR3 is 14 amino acids. The germline V gene encodes CDR1 SGHTA and CDR2 FQGTGA. With 6 bases removed from V and 5 bases from J, the gap between germline ends came to 13 bases.

This clonotype occurred a few times. V gene TRBV6-2 or TRBV6-3 combines with J gene TRBJ2-7, with a possible D match to TRBD2 (6 bases). Trimming left V 1 base short and J 6 bases short, with 16 bases between. From germline, CDR1 is MNHEY and CDR2 SVGEGT. The CDR3 totals 15 residues. This CDR3 reads CASSYFAGPASEQYF. Here the CDR3 DNA reads TGTGCCAGCAGTTACTTCGCGGGGCCGGCAAGCGAGCAGTACTTC.

Many counts were recorded for this clonotype. The gene calls are TRBV3-1 and TRBJ2-7, with TRBD2 matching over 8 bases. This CDR3 is built from 16 residues. V lost 0 bases and J lost 0; bases outside the gene matches: 4. From germline, CDR1 is LGHDT and CDR2 YNNKEL (reference sequence). For the CDR3, the DNA is TGTGCCAGCAGCCAAGATAGCAGCGGGAGCTCCTACGAGCAGTACTTC. Residues: CASSQDSSGSSYEQYF.